The entry below gives a single T cell receptor beta chain sequence along with its context. In the authors' workflow: How many nucleated cells were present was estimated from reference gene primer amplification. Some clones are missing from TCRdb's copy, which holds only in-frame ones; the method was immunoSEQ multiplex PCR. V and J calls and clone size are those listed in that table; D and trimming were worked out from the DNA. The table lists 300,000 to 350,000 clones, 90% of them singletons, with over 3.5% in the top ten. These data belong to a study of blood T cell repertoires in COVID-19. Background on the study: Some COVID-19 samples were acute and others convalescent; all came from the United States, Italy and Spain. PBMCs, B-cell-depleted T cells, or T cells provided the cDNA or gDNA that made up the material.

This study enrolled people aged 18 to 89 from about two dozen US geographic areas. Sequenced: PBMCs or T cells enriched from blood (not recorded which). The receptor comes from a woman between 18 and 30 years old with acute COVID-19.

The CDR3 reads CATCPGTGGAGANVLTF. The DNA of the CDR3 is TGCGCCACCTGTCCCGGGACAGGGGGCGCTGGGGCCAACGTCCTGACTTTC. This chain connects TRBV5-1 to TRBJ2-6; 12 nucleotides line up with TRBD1. CDR1 is SGHRS, CDR2 YFSETQ, per germline. V lost 9 bases and J lost 2; bases outside the gene matches: 9. The length of the CDR3 is 17 residues.